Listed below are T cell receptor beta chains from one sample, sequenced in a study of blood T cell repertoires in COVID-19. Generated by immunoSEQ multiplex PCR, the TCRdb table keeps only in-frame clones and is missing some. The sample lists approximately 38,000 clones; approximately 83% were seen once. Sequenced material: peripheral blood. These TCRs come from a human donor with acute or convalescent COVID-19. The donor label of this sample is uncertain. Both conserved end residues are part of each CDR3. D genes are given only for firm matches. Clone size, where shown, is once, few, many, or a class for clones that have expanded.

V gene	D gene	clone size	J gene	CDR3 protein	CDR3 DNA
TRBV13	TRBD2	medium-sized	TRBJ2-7	CASSQGTSGRDEQYF	TGTGCCAGCAGCCAAGGGACTAGCGGGAGGGACGAGCAGTACTTC
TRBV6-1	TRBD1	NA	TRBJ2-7	CASTYLGTGAYEQYF	TGTGCCAGCACCTACCTGGGGACAGGGGCCTACGAGCAGTACTTC
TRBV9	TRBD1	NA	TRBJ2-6	CASSSWGDRGLWANVLTF	TGTGCCAGCAGCTCCTGGGGGGACAGGGGGCTCTGGGCCAACGTCCTGACTTTC
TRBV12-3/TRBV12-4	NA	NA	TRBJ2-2	CASRQGPGELFF	TGTGCCAGCAGACAGGGTCCCGGGGAGCTGTTTTTT
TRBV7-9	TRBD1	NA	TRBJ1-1	CASSPGQGGTEAFF	TGTGCCAGCAGCCCGGGACAGGGTGGCACTGAAGCTTTCTTT
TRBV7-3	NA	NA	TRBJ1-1	CASSLGQNTEAFF	TGTGCCAGCAGCCTCGGACAGAACACTGAAGCTTTCTTT
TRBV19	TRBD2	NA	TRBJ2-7	CASSIETSGTYEQYF	TGTGCCAGTAGTATAGAAACTAGCGGAACCTACGAGCAGTACTTC
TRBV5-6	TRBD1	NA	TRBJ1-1	CASSSTGSTTEAFF	TGTGCCAGCAGCTCGACAGGGTCCACCACTGAAGCTTTCTTT
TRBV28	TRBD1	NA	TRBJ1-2	CASSLGNLLTGNYGYTF	TGTGCCAGCAGTTTAGGGAATTTACTGACAGGGAACTATGGCTACACCTTC
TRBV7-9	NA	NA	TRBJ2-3	CASSPGPNAGTDTQYF	TGTGCCAGCAGCCCCGGGCCCAACGCAGGGACAGATACGCAGTATTTT
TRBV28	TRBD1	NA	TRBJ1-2	CASSPTGQAMPYGYTF	TGTGCCAGCAGTCCCACGGGACAGGCTATGCCTTATGGCTACACCTTC
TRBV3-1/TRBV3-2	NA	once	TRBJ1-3	CASSYTEPSGSSSGNTIYF	TGTGCCAGCAGCTATACGGAACCATCAGGCTCATCCTCTGGAAACACCATATATTTT
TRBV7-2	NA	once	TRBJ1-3	CASSWPSGETSGNTIYF	TGTGCCAGCAGCTGGCCGTCCGGAGAAACCTCTGGAAACACCATATATTTT
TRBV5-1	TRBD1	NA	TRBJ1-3	CASRPGTAIGNTIYF	TGCGCCAGCAGGCCCGGGACAGCTATTGGAAACACCATATATTTT
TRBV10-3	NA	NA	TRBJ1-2	CAISSPTGNYGYTF	TGTGCCATCAGTTCCCCGACAGGTAACTATGGCTACACCTTC
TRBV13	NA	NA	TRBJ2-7	CASSLGVWGQAYEQYF	TGTGCCAGCAGCCTAGGGGTCTGGGGACAAGCCTACGAGCAGTACTTC
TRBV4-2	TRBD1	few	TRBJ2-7	CASSPGQGDYEQYF	TGTGCCAGCAGCCCGGGACAGGGGGACTACGAGCAGTACTTC
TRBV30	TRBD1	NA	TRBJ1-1	CAWTTTGIMNTEAFF	TGTGCCTGGACTACGACAGGGATCATGAACACTGAAGCTTTCTTT
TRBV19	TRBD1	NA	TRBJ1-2	CASSTSTGRNGYTF	TGTGCCAGTAGTACCTCGACAGGGAGGAATGGCTACACCTTC
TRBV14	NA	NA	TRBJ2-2	CASGPRAGNTGELFF	TGTGCCAGCGGCCCGAGGGCGGGTAACACCGGGGAGCTGTTTTTT
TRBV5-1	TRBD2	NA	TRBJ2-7	CASSLGLAVPHGEQYF	TGCGCCAGCAGCTTGGGACTAGCGGTTCCCCATGGGGAGCAGTACTTC
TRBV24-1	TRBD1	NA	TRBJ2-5	CATSDPGTGDGETQYF	TGTGCCACCAGTGACCCTGGGACAGGGGATGGTGAGACCCAGTACTTC
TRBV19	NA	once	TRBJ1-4	CASSSYRDANEKLFF	TGTGCCAGTAGTTCATACAGGGATGCTAATGAAAAACTGTTTTTT
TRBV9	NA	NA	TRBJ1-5	CASSVGGGVQPQHF	TGTGCCAGCAGCGTGGGCGGAGGGGTCCAGCCCCAGCATTTT
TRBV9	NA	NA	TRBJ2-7	CASSADYEQYF	TGTGCCAGCAGCGCAGACTACGAGCAGTACTTC
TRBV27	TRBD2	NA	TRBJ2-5	CASSSGTSLETQYF	TGTGCCAGCAGTTCCGGGACTAGCCTTGAGACCCAGTACTTC
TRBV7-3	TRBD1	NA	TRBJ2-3	CASSTRTGLTDTQYF	TGTGCCAGCAGCACTCGGACAGGGCTCACAGATACGCAGTATTTT
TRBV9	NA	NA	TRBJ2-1	CASSSRGSSYNEQFF	TGTGCCAGCAGCTCTCGGGGGAGCTCCTACAATGAGCAGTTCTTC
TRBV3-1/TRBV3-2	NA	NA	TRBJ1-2	CASSQAGGIYGYTF	TGTGCCAGCAGCCAAGCGGGGGGGATCTATGGCTACACCTTC
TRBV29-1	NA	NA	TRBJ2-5	CSVRGGPGETQYF	TGCAGCGTGAGGGGGGGGCCGGGAGAGACCCAGTACTTC
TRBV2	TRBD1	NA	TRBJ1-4	CASRRDRPKFGTNEKLFF	TGTGCCAGCAGAAGGGACAGACCCAAATTCGGAACTAATGAAAAACTGTTTTTT
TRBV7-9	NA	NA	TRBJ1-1	CATSITEAFF	TGTGCCACCAGTATAACTGAAGCTTTCTTT
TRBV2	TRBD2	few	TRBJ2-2	CASSAPAGGNTGELFF	TGTGCCAGCAGCGCCCCCGCGGGAGGGAACACCGGGGAGCTGTTTTTT
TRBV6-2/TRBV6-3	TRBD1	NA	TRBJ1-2	CASSWKGTVYGYTF	TGTGCCAGCAGTTGGAAGGGGACAGTCTATGGCTACACCTTC
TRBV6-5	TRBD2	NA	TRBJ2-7	CASNPAGGPYEQYF	TGTGCCAGCAATCCGGCGGGGGGGCCCTACGAGCAGTACTTC
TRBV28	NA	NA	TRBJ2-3	CASTLSAGTDTQYF	TGTGCCAGCACACTGTCAGCGGGCACAGATACGCAGTATTTT
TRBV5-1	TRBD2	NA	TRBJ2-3	CASSYSGGPSSDTQYF	TGCGCCAGCAGCTACTCGGGAGGGCCCTCGTCAGATACGCAGTATTTT
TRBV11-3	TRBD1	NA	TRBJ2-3	CASSTGQGAVTDTQYF	TGTGCCAGCAGCACCGGACAGGGGGCTGTCACAGATACGCAGTATTTT
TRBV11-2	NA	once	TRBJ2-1	CASSFTGTINEQFF	TGTGCCAGCAGCTTCACAGGAACAATAAATGAGCAGTTCTTC
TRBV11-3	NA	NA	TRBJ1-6	CASSLAGLGSPLHF	TGTGCCAGCAGCTTAGCTGGTTTGGGCTCACCCCTCCACTTT
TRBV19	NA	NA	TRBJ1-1	CASSPPLGGRRTEAFF	TGTGCCAGTAGTCCCCCCCTGGGGGGGCGGAGAACTGAAGCTTTCTTT
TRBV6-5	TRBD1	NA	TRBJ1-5	CASSSNHRGGYQPQHF	TGTGCCAGCAGTTCCAACCACAGGGGAGGCTATCAGCCCCAGCATTTT
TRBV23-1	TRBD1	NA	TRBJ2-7	CASSHPGQGTVRLSVEQYF	TGCGCCAGCAGTCATCCGGGACAGGGAACTGTGCGCTTGAGCGTCGAGCAGTACTTC
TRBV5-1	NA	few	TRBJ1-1	CASSLATENTEAFF	TGCGCCAGCAGCTTGGCAACAGAGAACACTGAAGCTTTCTTT
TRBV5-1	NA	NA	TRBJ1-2	CASSLEAIGGHGYTF	TGCGCCAGCAGCTTGGAGGCGATCGGCGGGCATGGGTACACCTTC
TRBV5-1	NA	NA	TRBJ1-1	CASRRTPENTEAFF	TGCGCCAGCAGGAGGACACCTGAGAACACTGAAGCTTTCTTT
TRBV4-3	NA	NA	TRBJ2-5	CASSQEPRGSETQYF	TGCGCCAGCAGCCAAGAACCGAGGGGGAGCGAGACCCAGTACTTC
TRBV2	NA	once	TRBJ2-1	CASNHLGGYEQFF	TGTGCCAGCAACCACCTTGGAGGCTATGAGCAGTTCTTC
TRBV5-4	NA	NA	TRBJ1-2	CASSVQGSYGYTF	TGTGCCAGCAGCGTCCAGGGAAGCTATGGCTACACCTTC
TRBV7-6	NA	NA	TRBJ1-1	CASSLVVGLGRENTEAFF	TGTGCCAGCAGCTTAGTGGTAGGGTTAGGGAGGGAGAACACTGAAGCTTTCTTT
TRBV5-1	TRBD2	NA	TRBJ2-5	CASYGTSAPGGAQYF	TGCGCCAGCTATGGGACTAGCGCCCCGGGGGGGGCCCAGTACTTC
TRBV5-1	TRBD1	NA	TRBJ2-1	CASSLPVDRELINEQFF	TGCGCCAGCAGCTTGCCCGTCGACAGGGAGTTGATTAATGAGCAGTTCTTC
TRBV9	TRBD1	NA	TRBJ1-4	CASSRTGVEKLFF	TGTGCCAGCAGTCGGACAGGGGTTGAAAAACTGTTTTTT
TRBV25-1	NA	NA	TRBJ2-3	CASSESGADTQYF	TGTGCCAGCAGTGAATCAGGTGCGGATACGCAGTATTTT
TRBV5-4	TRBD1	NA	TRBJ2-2	CASSWGTAVPNTGELFF	TGTGCCAGCAGCTGGGGGACAGCCGTTCCGAACACCGGGGAGCTGTTTTTT
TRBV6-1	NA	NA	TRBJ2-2	CASSERGGGVDPGELFF	TGTGCCAGCAGTGAAAGGGGGGGCGGAGTTGATCCCGGGGAGCTGTTTTTT
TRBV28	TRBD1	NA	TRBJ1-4	CASKGATNEKLFF	TGTGCCAGCAAGGGGGCCACCAATGAAAAACTGTTTTTT
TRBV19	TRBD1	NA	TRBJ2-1	CASSISGQGAFNEQFF	TGTGCCAGTAGTATCTCAGGACAGGGGGCCTTCAATGAGCAGTTCTTC